Sequencing of this T cell receptor beta chain was carried out in a study of cytomegalovirus exposure and HLA in healthy donors. Study results and limitations: The number of N-insertions in an Asian-associated ancestry cluster was reportedly below the approximately 700-donor mean in a later analysis. Rare TCR sequences dominated, though some public TCRs recurred in many donors. Accounts indicate the classifier identified cytomegalovirus status with strong specificity and sensitivity. Reportedly, TCR beta sequences accurately predicted HLA-A and HLA-B alleles in most subjects.

60 Vbeta and 13 Jbeta primers were used in PCR. The data were produced by immunoSEQ multiplex PCR, yet TCRdb's version contains in-frame clones alone and is incomplete. The sample consists of some 110,000 clones, more than 70% of them appearing once. As concerns this clone: The antigen remains unidentified.

CDR1 is SGHKS, CDR2 YYEKEE, per germline (reference sequence). V trimming: 2 bases; J trimming: 4 bases; junction bases outside the gene matches: 3. CDR3 size: 15 residues. This clonotype was obtained from a middle-aged man in good health and CMV-seropositive. The sequenced material came from PBMCs. J is TRBJ1-2 and V is TRBV5-5; the match to TRBD1 covers 12 bases. The CDR3 DNA sequence: TGTGCCAGCAGCTTCGGGACAGGGGGCGGCTATGGCTACACCTTC. It encodes CASSFGTGGGYGYTF.